This TCR beta chain was recorded in a study of PD-1 blockade in classical Hodgkin lymphoma. Study-wide results and caveats: No one has yet defined what causes the repertoire differences, which may be disease activity or prior therapy. TCR diversity rose significantly by C4D1 in CD4+ but not CD8+ cells. Exclusion was applied to patients who started nivolumab under 1 year after ASCT. Those achieving complete response showed baseline diversity like newly diagnosed patients.

The time point denotes: cycle 4 day 1 (C4D1), after more than five weeks of nivolumab. Brentuximab vedotin exposure varied among the patients, all of whom had relapsed after autologous stem cell transplantation. TCRdb's table, derived via immunoSEQ multiplex PCR, lists solely in-frame clones and lacks some. The repertoire has 15,000 to 25,000 clones, roughly three quarters of them found once; the top ten carry roughly 22%. The V end lost 6 bases, the J end lost 7 bases, and 9 bases lay between the germline ends. CDR1 is SNHLY, CDR2 FYNNEI, per germline. The CDR3 runs to 11 residues. Regarding this clone: Its antigen is not known.

The receptor was isolated from a human donor with classical Hodgkin lymphoma. The sample was peripheral blood mononuclear cells (PBMCs), taken before the fourth cycle of nivolumab. The J gene is TRBJ2-5, the V gene TRBV2; D call uncertain. In nucleotides, the CDR3 is TGTGCCAGCAGCCCTTCGGGGACCCAGTACTTC. Translating it yields CASSPSGTQYF.